The present T cell receptor (beta chain) was sequenced within a study of tumor-infiltrating lymphocytes in glioblastoma multiforme. The study's findings and limits: Detected clone frequencies may not reflect cell counts, being RNA-based.

Multiple V-beta primers and a C-beta primer amplified TCRB from RNA. TCRdb re-derived calls from the multiplex PCR reads in MiXCR, one entry per CDR3 protein. The table includes some 15,000 distinct CDR3 sequences, 60% to 75% detected once. V was clipped by 3 bases and J by 5 bases, with 8 bases between them. The CDR3 loop spans 13 amino acids. Germline lookup yields CDR1 SGHAT and CDR2 FQNNGV. In its sample, this clonotype was seen a few times. The antigen is undetermined. This chain connects TRBV11-2 to TRBJ2-1; D possibly corresponds to TRBD1 (6 bases). Sequencing was done on a sample of brain tumor tissue. This sequence originates from a male donor with glioblastoma. The CDR3 region has the DNA TGTGCCAGCAGCTTTAACAGGGACAATGAGCAGTTCTTC. Protein sequence: CASSFNRDNEQFF.